This T cell receptor beta chain was documented in a study of technical replicates of blood from a handful of donors. CDR1 and CDR2 from the germline V gene are LNHDA and SQIVND (reference sequence). The CDR3 contains 16 residues. After removal of 2 bases from V and 5 bases from J, the junction contained 6 bases not matched to a gene. Measured with immunoSEQ multiplex PCR; TCRdb has only the in-frame clones, and not every one. The table has about 100,000 clones, nearly 97% seen once. This TCR was sampled from a human donor in good health. The material sequenced was T cells isolated from PBMCs. V is TRBV19 and J is TRBJ2-1, with 10 bases that match TRBD1. This chain's CDR3 is CASSITTGGNDNEQFF. DNA of the CDR3: TGTGCCAGTAGTATAACGACAGGGGGCAACGACAATGAGCAGTTCTTC.